This is a list of T cell receptor beta chains from one sample in a study of cytomegalovirus exposure and HLA in healthy donors. Profiling relied on immunoSEQ multiplex PCR, and the TCRdb table lists in-frame clones only, not all of them. The sample yields about 130,000 clones, over 15% seen once. The sample was PBMCs. These TCRs come from a female donor in good health and CMV-seropositive. Both conserved end residues are part of each CDR3. Fields, in order: J gene, D gene, clone size, V gene, CDR3 protein, CDR3 DNA. A D gene is named only where the DNA matches it firmly. A row's size may be missing; if present it is once, few, many or a size class.

J: TRBJ1-1; D: NA; size: few; V: TRBV18; CDR3: CASSPRTQGWNTEAFF; DNA: TGTGCCAGCTCACCCCGGACGCAGGGTTGGAACACTGAAGCTTTCTTT
J: TRBJ2-3; D: TRBD2; size: few; V: TRBV5-6; CDR3: CASSHGTSFPDTQYF; DNA: TGTGCCAGCAGCCACGGGACTAGCTTCCCAGATACGCAGTATTTT
J: TRBJ1-2; D: NA; size: NA; V: TRBV28; CDR3: CASNLAGLKGNGYTF; DNA: TGTGCCAGCAATCTGGCGGGGCTCAAAGGAAATGGCTACACCTTC
J: TRBJ1-2; D: NA; size: few; V: TRBV15; CDR3: CATSNGLMADKGYTF; DNA: TGTGCCACCAGCAACGGACTCATGGCGGATAAGGGCTACACCTTC
J: TRBJ2-7; D: NA; size: few; V: TRBV4-2; CDR3: CASSLYRDSYEQYF; DNA: TGTGCCAGCAGCCTCTACAGGGACTCCTACGAGCAGTACTTC
J: TRBJ2-7; D: NA; size: few; V: TRBV19; CDR3: CASSFMGLGSYEQYF; DNA: TGTGCCAGTAGTTTCATGGGACTTGGATCCTACGAGCAGTACTTC
J: TRBJ1-2; D: NA; size: few; V: TRBV29-1; CDR3: CSVWTVYGYTF; DNA: TGCAGCGTTTGGACAGTTTATGGCTACACCTTC
J: TRBJ2-4; D: NA; size: NA; V: TRBV4-3; CDR3: CASSQDWGHAWGLVSKNIQYF; DNA: TGCGCCAGCAGCCAAGATTGGGGACACGCCTGGGGGTTAGTTAGCAAAAACATTCAGTACTTC
J: TRBJ2-7; D: TRBD1; size: few; V: TRBV7-8; CDR3: CASSFLQGSYEQYF; DNA: TGTGCCAGCAGCTTCTTACAGGGGAGTTACGAGCAGTACTTC
J: TRBJ2-7; D: NA; size: few; V: TRBV5-1; CDR3: CASSPTTHEQYF; DNA: TGCGCCAGCAGCCCCACAACCCACGAGCAGTACTTC
J: TRBJ2-1; D: TRBD2; size: NA; V: TRBV7-2; CDR3: CASRRERGDLYNEQFF; DNA: TGTGCCAGCAGGAGGGAGCGGGGGGACCTATACAATGAGCAGTTCTTC
J: TRBJ1-5; D: NA; size: few; V: TRBV5-1; CDR3: CASSLEGGNQPQHF; DNA: TGCGCCAGCAGCTTGGAGGGGGGCAATCAGCCCCAGCATTTT
J: TRBJ2-1; D: TRBD2; size: few; V: TRBV27; CDR3: CASSTPRTSGDLHNEQFF; DNA: TGTGCCAGCAGTACCCCTCGGACTAGCGGGGACCTCCACAATGAGCAGTTCTTC
J: TRBJ1-5; D: NA; size: few; V: TRBV4-1; CDR3: CASSQDFRSNQPQHF; DNA: TGCGCCAGCAGCCAAGATTTCAGGTCCAATCAGCCCCAGCATTTT
J: TRBJ2-5; D: TRBD1; size: NA; V: TRBV29-1; CDR3: CTVNGGQGAVETQYF; DNA: TGCACCGTGAATGGGGGACAGGGGGCGGTGGAGACCCAGTACTTC
J: TRBJ2-2; D: NA; size: few; V: TRBV19; CDR3: CASSIGRNTGELFF; DNA: TGTGCCAGTAGTATAGGTAGGAACACCGGGGAGCTGTTTTTT
J: TRBJ1-2; D: TRBD1; size: NA; V: TRBV2; CDR3: CASSEQGAPHGGYTF; DNA: TGTGCCAGCAGTGAACAGGGGGCCCCCCACGGCGGCTACACCTTC
J: TRBJ2-3; D: NA; size: NA; V: TRBV7-6; CDR3: CASSLGRVLSTQYF; DNA: TGTGCCAGCAGCTTAGGGCGGGTCCTCAGTACGCAGTATTTT
J: TRBJ2-1; D: TRBD2; size: NA; V: TRBV7-3; CDR3: CASSETGTSGRVVDYNEQFF; DNA: TGTGCCAGCAGCGAGACCGGGACTAGCGGGAGAGTTGTGGACTACAATGAGCAGTTCTTC
J: TRBJ1-4; D: NA; size: few; V: TRBV4-1; CDR3: CASSQEISLWDSNEKLFF; DNA: TGCGCCAGCAGCCAAGAGATTAGTCTGTGGGACTCTAATGAAAAACTGTTTTTT
J: TRBJ2-6; D: TRBD1; size: few; V: TRBV15; CDR3: CATSRVQGAGGANVLTF; DNA: TGTGCCACCAGCAGAGTGCAGGGGGCAGGTGGGGCCAACGTCCTGACTTTC
J: TRBJ2-3; D: NA; size: NA; V: TRBV7-3; CDR3: CASSLAGSGTQYF; DNA: TGTGCCAGCAGCTTAGCAGGGTCGGGTACGCAGTATTTT
J: TRBJ2-5; D: TRBD2; size: NA; V: TRBV5-1; CDR3: CASSTGLAGEETQYF; DNA: TGCGCCAGCAGCACGGGACTAGCGGGAGAAGAGACCCAGTACTTC
J: TRBJ2-5; D: TRBD1; size: NA; V: TRBV27; CDR3: CASSDRGPQETQYF; DNA: TGTGCCAGCAGTGACAGGGGCCCCCAAGAGACCCAGTACTTC
J: TRBJ1-2; D: NA; size: NA; V: TRBV9; CDR3: CASSVASGTYGYTF; DNA: TGTGCCAGCAGCGTAGCCTCCGGTACCTATGGCTACACCTTC
J: TRBJ1-5; D: NA; size: NA; V: TRBV6-1; CDR3: CASSVRFSNQPQHF; DNA: TGTGCCAGCAGTGTTCGGTTTAGCAATCAGCCCCAGCATTTT
J: TRBJ2-1; D: NA; size: few; V: TRBV20-1; CDR3: CSARGLNEQFF; DNA: TGCAGTGCTAGGGGACTCAATGAGCAGTTCTTC
J: TRBJ1-5; D: NA; size: NA; V: TRBV4-3; CDR3: CASSQEVAGAQPQHF; DNA: TGCGCCAGCAGCCAAGAGGTCGCAGGGGCCCAGCCCCAGCATTTT
J: TRBJ2-7; D: NA; size: few; V: TRBV2; CDR3: CASSGPYEQYF; DNA: TGTGCCAGCAGTGGGCCCTACGAGCAGTACTTC
J: TRBJ1-1; D: NA; size: NA; V: TRBV29-1; CDR3: CRVDQGLPGAFF; DNA: TGCAGAGTTGACCAGGGGCTCCCGGGAGCTTTCTTT
J: TRBJ2-7; D: TRBD1; size: few; V: TRBV14; CDR3: CASSRRQGYEQYF; DNA: TGTGCCAGCAGCAGACGACAGGGCTACGAGCAGTACTTC
J: TRBJ2-7; D: NA; size: NA; V: TRBV4-1; CDR3: CASSATVQTDEQYF; DNA: TGCGCCAGCAGCGCGACAGTTCAAACTGACGAGCAGTACTTC
J: TRBJ1-2; D: NA; size: NA; V: TRBV29-1; CDR3: CSVEGIGRGALDYGYTF; DNA: TGCAGCGTTGAAGGGATCGGCAGGGGCGCTCTCGACTATGGCTACACCTTC
J: TRBJ2-7; D: TRBD2; size: NA; V: TRBV7-2; CDR3: CASSRSGTPYEQYF; DNA: TGTGCCAGCAGCCGGAGCGGGACTCCGTACGAGCAGTACTTC
J: TRBJ1-1; D: NA; size: few; V: TRBV30; CDR3: CAWDRRSTEAFF; DNA: TGTGCCTGGGACAGGCGAAGCACTGAAGCTTTCTTT
J: TRBJ2-1; D: TRBD2; size: NA; V: TRBV7-9; CDR3: CASSLEAGGLYNEQFF; DNA: TGTGCCAGCAGCTTAGAGGCGGGGGGGCTGTACAATGAGCAGTTCTTC
J: TRBJ2-5; D: NA; size: few; V: TRBV7-3; CDR3: CASSLTRTDQETQYF; DNA: TGTGCCAGCAGCTTAACTAGGACAGACCAAGAGACCCAGTACTTC
J: TRBJ2-5; D: TRBD2; size: NA; V: TRBV19; CDR3: CASSMGAGYPETQYF; DNA: TGTGCCAGTAGTATGGGAGCGGGGTACCCGGAGACCCAGTACTTC
J: TRBJ2-4; D: TRBD1; size: NA; V: TRBV5-6; CDR3: CASSRRDRGFKNIQYF; DNA: TGTGCCAGCAGCCGGCGGGACAGGGGTTTCAAAAACATTCAGTACTTC
J: TRBJ2-4; D: TRBD2; size: few; V: TRBV2; CDR3: CASSPGLAGEPAKNIQYF; DNA: TGTGCCAGCAGTCCGGGACTAGCGGGAGAACCCGCCAAAAACATTCAGTACTTC
J: TRBJ2-5; D: TRBD2; size: NA; V: TRBV5-4; CDR3: CASSSWRSGRAWETQYF; DNA: TGTGCCAGCAGCTCCTGGCGAAGCGGGAGGGCCTGGGAGACCCAGTACTTC
J: TRBJ2-7; D: TRBD2; size: few; V: TRBV4-3; CDR3: CASSQVDSGSYEQYF; DNA: TGCGCCAGCAGCCAAGTTGACAGCGGGAGCTACGAGCAGTACTTC
J: TRBJ2-2; D: TRBD1; size: few; V: TRBV30; CDR3: CAGKYDRGGTGELFF; DNA: TGTGCCGGGAAGTATGACAGGGGTGGGACCGGGGAGCTGTTTTTT
J: TRBJ1-1; D: TRBD1; size: NA; V: TRBV7-9; CDR3: CASSLTKTGTADAFF; DNA: TGTGCCAGCAGCTTAACGAAGACAGGGACGGCGGACGCTTTCTTT
J: TRBJ2-7; D: TRBD2; size: NA; V: TRBV18; CDR3: CASSTSASYEQYF; DNA: TGTGCCAGCTCGACTAGCGCTTCCTACGAGCAGTACTTC
J: TRBJ1-5; D: TRBD1; size: NA; V: TRBV28; CDR3: CASSSWDRGVQPQHF; DNA: TGTGCCAGCAGTTCATGGGACAGGGGGGTTCAGCCCCAGCATTTT
J: TRBJ1-1; D: NA; size: few; V: TRBV6-6; CDR3: CASRPRQNRKTEAFF; DNA: TGTGCCAGCAGACCCCGACAGAATAGAAAAACTGAAGCTTTCTTT
J: TRBJ2-5; D: TRBD2; size: NA; V: TRBV29-1; CDR3: CSVEIIASGGAGETQYF; DNA: TGCAGCGTTGAGATCATTGCTAGCGGGGGGGCCGGAGAGACCCAGTACTTC
J: TRBJ2-1; D: NA; size: few; V: TRBV7-2; CDR3: CASSLFARGTDNEQFF; DNA: TGTGCCAGCAGCTTATTTGCCCGGGGGACTGACAATGAGCAGTTCTTC
J: TRBJ2-1; D: NA; size: few; V: TRBV6-5; CDR3: CASSYLQKGYNEQFF; DNA: TGTGCCAGCAGTTACCTACAGAAGGGGTACAATGAGCAGTTCTTC
J: TRBJ2-2; D: NA; size: NA; V: TRBV5-1; CDR3: CASSLGPRQGGTGELFF; DNA: TGCGCCAGCAGCTTGGGCCCCCGGCAGGGAGGTACCGGGGAGCTGTTTTTT
J: TRBJ2-7; D: TRBD2; size: few; V: TRBV19; CDR3: CASGTSGRRPSYEQYF; DNA: TGTGCCAGCGGGACTAGCGGGCGTCGTCCCTCCTACGAGCAGTACTTC
J: TRBJ1-2; D: NA; size: few; V: TRBV6-1; CDR3: CASSDTANYGYTF; DNA: TGTGCCAGCAGTGATACAGCTAACTATGGCTACACCTTC